The rows below give T cell receptor beta chains drawn from one sample of a study of T cell changes during pregnancy in multiple sclerosis. TCRdb's table, derived via immunoSEQ multiplex PCR, lists solely in-frame clones and lacks some. The sample has 30,000 to 40,000 clones; 70% to 90% are singletons. The specimen was CD8+ T cells from peripheral blood mononuclear cells, collected in the third trimester of pregnancy. Receptors were obtained from a female donor with multiple sclerosis, enrolled in a pregnancy study. The CDR3 runs from the conserved cysteine through the conserved F or W. The order of the fields is D gene, J gene, V gene, clone size, CDR3 DNA, CDR3 protein. The D gene is left open where the match is weak. Not every row has a clone size; where given, it reads once, few, many or a size class.

TRBD1 TRBJ1-3 TRBV28 . TGTGCCAGCAGTTTGGAGGCAGGGGGCCGAAACACCATATATTTT CASSLEAGGRNTIYF
. TRBJ2-2 TRBV6-5 . TGTGCCAGCAGTTACTACAGATCCAGCACCGGGGAGCTGTTTTTT CASSYYRSSTGELFF
. TRBJ2-7 TRBV5-1 . TGCGCCAGCAGCTTGGGCGGTGGCGAGCAGTACTTC CASSLGGGEQYF
TRBD1 TRBJ2-4 TRBV27 . TGTGCCAGCAGGAAACCGGGACAGAGGTACATTCAGTACTTC CASRKPGQRYIQYF
TRBD1 TRBJ2-3 TRBV5-5 . TGTGCCAGCAGCTATGGGTGGGACAGGGGCACAGATACGCAGTATTTT CASSYGWDRGTDTQYF
. TRBJ2-7 TRBV11-3 . TGTGCCAGCAGCTCCCTGGACAGACCCTACGAGCAGTACTTC CASSSLDRPYEQYF
. TRBJ2-1 TRBV7-9 . TGTGCCAGCAGCCCTCAGACTAAACTGGTGTCCTATGAGCAGTTCTTC CASSPQTKLVSYEQFF
. TRBJ2-6 TRBV15 few TGTGCCACCAGCAGAGCCGAGGGTTCAGGGGCCAACGTCCTGACTTTC CATSRAEGSGANVLTF
. TRBJ2-3 TRBV9 . TGTGCCAGCAGCGCCCGCGAGGACAGCTTGCCAAGGTTTACGCAGTATTTT CASSAREDSLPRFTQYF
. TRBJ1-1 TRBV27 . TGTGCCAGCAGTTCACAGGGCCCCCTCACTGAAGCTTTCTTT CASSSQGPLTEAFF
. TRBJ1-1 TRBV28 . TGTGCCAGCAGTCTGAGACATCACAACACTGAAGCTTTCTTT CASSLRHHNTEAFF
TRBD1 TRBJ2-2 TRBV10-3 . TGTGCCATCAGTGACCACGACAGGGTTAATTCGGCCGGGGAGCTGTTTTTT CAISDHDRVNSAGELFF
. TRBJ1-1 TRBV4-3 . TGCGCCAGCAGCCAAGATGAGAGGGCGGAAGGACTTGCAACTTTCTTT CASSQDERAEGLATFF